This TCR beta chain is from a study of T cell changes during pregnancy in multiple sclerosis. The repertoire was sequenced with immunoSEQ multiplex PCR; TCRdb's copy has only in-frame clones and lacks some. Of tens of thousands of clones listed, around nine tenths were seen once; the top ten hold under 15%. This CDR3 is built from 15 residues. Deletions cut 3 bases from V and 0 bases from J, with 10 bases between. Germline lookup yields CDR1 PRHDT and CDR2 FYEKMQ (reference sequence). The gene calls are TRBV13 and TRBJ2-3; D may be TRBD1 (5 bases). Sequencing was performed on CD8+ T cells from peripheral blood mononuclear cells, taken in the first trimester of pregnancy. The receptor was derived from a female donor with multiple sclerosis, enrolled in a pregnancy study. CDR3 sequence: CASSFRQISTDTQYF. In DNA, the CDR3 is TGTGCCAGCAGCTTCCGACAGATCAGCACAGATACGCAGTATTTT.